These 16 T cell receptor beta chains were sequenced from one sample in a study of a mutant IDH1 vaccine in newly diagnosed glioma. Generated by immunoSEQ multiplex PCR, the TCRdb table keeps only in-frame clones and is missing some. The sample carries 40,000 or so clones, roughly 92% recorded once. Time point described: baseline, week 1 (first vaccination visit). As for treatment: pre-vaccination baseline after standard-of-care therapy. This sample comprised PBMCs, obtained from a glioma patient treated with radiotherapy, temozolomide or both. The origin of the receptors is a man between 18 and 29 years old with glioma.

The chain uses TRBV4-3 and TRBJ1-4, with D unclear. This CDR3 region has 14 residues. V was cut by 1 base and J by 7 bases, with 10 bases left in between. The V gene's germline CDR1 is LGHNA and CDR2 YSLEER. CDR3: CASSQGLGREKLFF. The CDR3 DNA reads as TGCGCCAGCAGCCAAGGTCTAGGTCGTGAAAAACTGTTTTTT.

This CDR3 is CASSPLWVAGGLEQYF. Written as DNA, the CDR3 is TGTGCCAGCAGTCCCCTTTGGGTAGCGGGGGGATTGGAGCAGTACTTC. The V call is TRBV6-6, the J call TRBJ2-7; 10 nucleotides align to TRBD2. The V gene's germline CDR1 is MNHNY and CDR2 SVGAGI (reference sequence). V shed 5 bases, J shed 7 bases, and the junction held 14 bases outside the gene matches. The CDR3 has 16 residues.

The count of this clone is one. J is TRBJ2-2 and V is TRBV4-3, with TRBD2 matching over 11 bases. Germline V gene data show CDR1 as LGHNA and CDR2 as YSLEER. V gave up 2 bases and J gave up 7 bases; unmatched junction bases: 6. CDR3 size: 16 residues. CDR3 coding DNA: TGCGCCAGCAGCCAAATAGCGGGAGGGCAGTTCGGGGAGCTGTTTTTT. Encoded protein: CASSQIAGGQFGELFF.

CDR3 residues: CASSSGLEAFF. DNA for the CDR3: TGCGCCAGCAGCAGTGGCCTGGAGGCTTTCTTT. The rearrangement joins TRBV5-1 to TRBJ1-1; D ambiguous. Per germline, CDR1 SGHRS and CDR2 YFSETQ. The CDR3 runs 11 residues. V was pared by 4 bases and J by 11 bases, with 12 bases between. Full variable domain (outside the CDR3, taken from reference TRBV5-1 and TRBJ1-1): KAGVTQTPRYLIKTRGQQVTLSCSPISGHRSVSWYQQTPGQGLQFLFEYFSETQRNKGNFPGRFSGRQFSNSRSEMNVSTLELGDSALYLCASSSGLEAFFGQGTRLTVV.

The chain recombines TRBV19 with TRBJ2-3; 10 nucleotides align to TRBD2. This CDR3 has 17 amino acids. After removal of 11 bases from V and 2 bases from J, the junction contained 16 bases not matched to a gene. The germline V gene has CDR1 LNHDA and CDR2 SQIVND (reference sequence). For the CDR3, the DNA is TGTGCCCCCCCGGGTATAGCGGGAGGCCAAGTCACAGATACGCAGTATTTT. Translation gives CAPPGIAGGQVTDTQYF.

The CDR3 region is CASSSEGNTEAFF. CDR3 nucleotide sequence: TGTGCCAGCAGCTCGGAGGGCAACACTGAAGCTTTCTTT. The V call is TRBV7-2, the J call TRBJ1-1; D is ambiguous. The CDR3 loop spans 13 amino acids. Germline V gene sequence: CDR1 SGHTA, CDR2 FQGNSA. Trimming cost V 4 bases and J 2 bases, with 8 bases left between them.

J is TRBJ1-2 and V is TRBV18, with D possibly matching TRBD1 (6 bases). Germline V gene data show CDR1 as KGHSH and CDR2 as LQKENI. Trimming took off 5 bases at V and 2 bases at J, with 12 bases between the two ends. The CDR3 contains 14 residues. The CDR3 nucleotides are TGTGCCAGCTCAGGGTTACAGGGCAACTATGGCTACACCTTC. Amino acids: CASSGLQGNYGYTF.

V is TRBV9 and J is TRBJ2-1; tentative D call: TRBD1 (5 bases). The germline gives CDR1 SGDLS, CDR2 YYNGEE. The V gene lost 4 bases and the J gene lost 8 bases, with 19 bases spanning the gap. This CDR3 has 15 residues. CDR3 protein: CASSPFRSGPDEQFF. The DNA for the CDR3 is TGTGCCAGCAGCCCGTTCCGATCAGGGCCCGATGAGCAGTTCTTC.

This chain uses TRBV19 with TRBJ1-1; 9 bases are shared with TRBD1. Per germline, CDR1 LNHDA and CDR2 SQIVND (reference sequence). V was clipped by 6 bases and J by 3 bases; unmatched bases: 8. The CDR3 length is 15 residues. In DNA, the CDR3 is TGTGCCAGTAGGACCGTGACAGGGGGTGACACTGAAGCTTTCTTT. This translates into CASRTVTGGDTEAFF.

The rearrangement joins TRBV13 to TRBJ2-2; TRBD2 matches 10 bases. Germline CDR1 PRHDT, CDR2 FYEKMQ (reference sequence). V was clipped by 0 bases and J by 0 bases; unmatched bases: 4. There are 18 residues in the CDR3. The CDR3, as DNA: TGTGCCAGCAGCTTAGGCCGCACTAGCGGGGCGAACACCGGGGAGCTGTTTTTT. This gives the protein CASSLGRTSGANTGELFF.

The genes are TRBV27 and TRBJ1-1; 10 bases align to TRBD1. This CDR3 is 14 amino acids long. V was clipped by 6 bases and J by 1 base; unmatched bases: 2. Germline CDR1 reads MNHEY; CDR2 reads SMNVEV (reference sequence). For the CDR3, the DNA is TGTGCCAGCAGGGGGGACAGGGGGAACACTGAAGCTTTCTTT. This gives the protein CASRGDRGNTEAFF.

The V call is TRBV7-6, the J call TRBJ2-6; D assignment may be TRBD1 or TRBD2 (5 bases each). Germline V gene sequence: CDR1 SGHVS, CDR2 FNYEAQ. The CDR3 has 20 residues. Trimming cost V 2 bases and J 0 bases, with 20 bases left between them. CDR3 amino acids: CASSLIYYREGSSGANVLTF. Written as DNA, the CDR3 is TGTGCCAGCAGCTTAATCTACTATCGTGAGGGGAGCTCTGGGGCCAACGTCCTGACTTTC.

This clone was found once. The J gene is TRBJ2-5, the V gene TRBV2, with 9 bases fitting TRBD1. The V gene end was trimmed by 8 bases and the J gene end by 4 bases; junction bases not matched to a gene: 5. The CDR3 contains 13 residues. Germline assignment: CDR1 SNHLY and CDR2 FYNNEI. The CDR3 DNA reads as TGTGCCAGCCAGAGGGACAGGGCAGAGACCCAGTACTTC. As protein: CASQRDRAETQYF.

The chain employs TRBV28 and TRBJ1-6; D is ambiguous. The CDR3 sequence is 14 residues long. The V gene lost 2 bases and the J gene lost 7 bases, with 9 bases spanning the gap. The germline V gene encodes CDR1 MDHEN and CDR2 SYDVKM. The CDR3 spells CASSLEVRNSPLHF. The CDR3 DNA sequence: TGTGCCAGCAGTTTAGAGGTCAGGAATTCACCCCTCCACTTT.

This chain uses TRBV2 with TRBJ2-2, with D unresolved. Trimming took 3 bases from V and 4 from J, leaving 15 bases between them. The CDR3 contains 16 residues. Germline CDR1 and CDR2: SNHLY and FYNNEI. The CDR3 region is CASSDTVTLVTGELFF. CDR3 DNA: TGTGCCAGCAGTGATACCGTGACTCTAGTCACCGGGGAGCTGTTTTTT.

This sequence joins TRBV28 and TRBJ1-4, with no clear D. The V end was cut by 7 bases, the J end by 4 bases, with 16 bases between. The CDR3 has 15 amino acids. CDR1 is MDHEN, CDR2 SYDVKM, per germline. As DNA, the CDR3 is TGTGCCAGCACCCCATCCCGATTTCGTAATGAAAAACTGTTTTTT. Amino acid sequence: CASTPSRFRNEKLFF.